One sample yielded the 8 T cell receptor beta chains listed below, sequenced in a study of shared clonotypes between healthy human individuals. Repertoires were generated with immunoSEQ multiplex PCR, while TCRdb's copy carries only in-frame clones and drops some. The repertoire consists of around 2.5 million clones, with 93% occurring once and the leading ten covering 0.36%. Sequenced input: naive CD4+ T cells from PBMCs. Documented subset: CD45RA+ positively selected. These receptors came from a man aged 18 to 30 in good health. Some clones in this sample may be carry-over from other donors' samples.

V is TRBV18 and J is TRBJ2-1, with TRBD2 matching 14 bases. V gave up 1 base and J gave up 10 bases; unmatched junction bases: 6. The length of the CDR3 is 16 residues. Germline CDR1 KGHSH, CDR2 LQKENI. CDR3 nucleotide sequence: TGTGCCAGCTCACCACAGGGACTAGCGGGAGCGGCGGAGCAGTTCTTC. Translation: CASSPQGLAGAAEQFF. The full variable domain, in which reference TRBV18 and TRBJ2-1 provide the parts outside the CDR3, is NAGVMQNPRHLVRRRGQEARLRCSPMKGHSHVYWYRQLPEEGLKFMVYLQKENIIDESGMPKERFSAEFPKEGPSILRIQQVVRGDSAAYFCASSPQGLAGAAEQFFGPGTRLTVL.

This clone was counted a single time. The chain has TRBV5-8 and TRBJ2-1; D not certain. CDR1 and CDR2 from the germline V gene are SGHTS and YDEGEE. CDR3 length: 13 amino acids. Trimming stripped 4 bases from V and 7 bases from J, with 12 bases between. The CDR3 DNA is TGTGCCAGCAGCGCCCGTTTGGGGAATGAGCAGTTCTTC. It encodes CASSARLGNEQFF.

The chain employs TRBV18 and TRBJ1-2; 11 bases line up with TRBD1. V shed 4 bases, J shed 8 bases, and the junction held 6 bases outside the gene matches. Germline V CDR1 and CDR2: KGHSH, LQKENI. The CDR3 contains 14 residues. In DNA, the CDR3 is TGTGCCAGCTCACTGGACAGGGGGCAACAAGGCTACACCTTC. Translating gives CASSLDRGQQGYTF.

The chain has TRBV29-1 and TRBJ2-1, with 8 bases that match TRBD2. This CDR3 is 14 amino acids long. Germline V lookup: CDR1 SQVTM, CDR2 ANQGSEA. J lost 0 bases, V lost 7 bases, and 5 bases had no gene match. The DNA for the CDR3 is TGCAGCGCAAGAACTAGCGGCTCCTACAATGAGCAGTTCTTC. As protein: CSARTSGSYNEQFF.

The chain combines TRBV6-4 with TRBJ2-1; possible D gene TRBD1, 5 bases. Germline V gives CDR1 MRHNA, CDR2 SNTAGT. Trimming removed 2 bases from V and 5 bases from J, with 19 bases in between. This CDR3 is built from 17 residues. As DNA, the CDR3 is TGTGCCAGCAGTGACGGTTCGCGCAGGGCGAACGACAATGAGCAGTTCTTC. Amino acids: CASSDGSRRANDNEQFF.

The CDR3 bases are TGTGCCAGCAGCGGCCTGGAGGCTGGCTACACCTTC. Protein: CASSGLEAGYTF. The rearrangement joins TRBV9 to TRBJ1-2; D remains ambiguous. With 3 bases removed from V and 7 bases from J, the gap between germline ends came to 10 bases. CDR1 is SGDLS and CDR2 is YYNGEE in the germline V gene. The CDR3 is 12 amino acids.

This chain links TRBV18 with TRBJ2-1; D ambiguous. V was cut by 0 bases and J by 2 bases, with 5 bases left in between. The length of the CDR3 is 14 residues. Looked up from germline, CDR1 is KGHSH and CDR2 is LQKENI. The CDR3 protein is CASSPPGTYNEQFF. The CDR3 DNA is TGTGCCAGCTCACCACCAGGGACCTACAATGAGCAGTTCTTC.

This clone has only one observation. V usage is TRBV9 and J usage is TRBJ1-3, with D perhaps TRBD1 (5 bases). This CDR3 comprises 14 residues. The germline V gene encodes CDR1 SGDLS and CDR2 YYNGEE. Trimming took 0 bases from V and 4 from J, leaving 8 bases between them. The CDR3 coding sequence is TGTGCCAGCAGCGTAGCAGGGTTCGGAAACACCATATATTTT. Its translation is CASSVAGFGNTIYF. The variable domain in full, with the rest retrieved from reference TRBV9 and TRBJ1-3, is DSGVTQTPKHLITATGQRVTLRCSPRSGDLSVYWYQQSLDQGLQFLIQYYNGEERAKGNILERFSAQQFPDLHSELNLSSLELGDSALYFCASSVAGFGNTIYFGEGSWLTVV.